Included here is one TCR beta chain sequence, with context. Separate cDNA molecules each had unique molecular identifiers attached to them. One entry per CDR3 protein results from TCRdb running MiXCR on the 5' RACE reads. In the table there are about 60,000 distinct CDR3 sequences, more than 9.5% of which are singletons. The CDR3 extends over 13 amino acids. Germline CDR1 and CDR2: DFQATT and SNEGSKA (reference sequence). V gave up 6 bases and J gave up 3 bases, with 11 bases separating them. These data come from a study of early T cells in non-severe SARS-CoV-2 infection. The rearrangement links TRBV20-1 to TRBJ2-2, with D possibly being TRBD2 (6 bases). The source material was whole blood. This sequence was found in an adult who was a healthcare worker with PCR-confirmed SARS-CoV-2 infection or an uninfected control (not recorded which). CDR3 coding DNA: TGCAGTGCGGAGGGAGAATACACCGGGGAGCTGTTTTTT. Residues: CSAEGEYTGELFF.